This entry lists 30 T cell receptor beta chains sequenced from one sample in a study of shared clonotypes between healthy human individuals. Naive CD8 cells were CD45RO-negative, positively selected for CCR7, excluding terminally differentiated effector memory CD45RA+ cells. The table came from immunoSEQ multiplex PCR; TCRdb's copy has only in-frame clones and leaves some out. The sample shows around 2.1 million clones, 90% to 95% of them seen only once. The sequencing input was naive CD8+ T cells from PBMCs. The origin of the receptors is a man aged 18 to 35 in good health. Some clones in this sample may be carry-over from other donors' samples.

This clone turned up a few times. This sequence joins TRBV30 and TRBJ1-1; possible D gene TRBD1, 5 bases. V lost 7 bases, J lost 5 bases, and 11 bases lay in between. There are 11 residues in the CDR3. Germline V gene data show CDR1 as GTSNPN and CDR2 as SVGIG (reference sequence). The CDR3 spells CASGGATEAFF. The DNA for the CDR3 is TGTGCCTCCGGAGGGGCGACTGAAGCTTTCTTT.

The V call is TRBV7-9, the J call TRBJ2-1, with D possibly TRBD1 on 5 matching bases. Germline-derived CDR1 and CDR2 are SEHNR and FQNEAQ (reference sequence). This CDR3 spans 12 amino acids. Trimming took 5 bases from V and 12 from J, leaving 14 bases between them. The CDR3 region is CASSPSKGWQFF. The CDR3 bases are TGTGCCAGCAGCCCCTCGAAGGGGTGGCAGTTCTTC. The full variable domain, with the rest looked up from reference TRBV7-9 and TRBJ2-1, is DTGVSQNPRHKITKRGQNVTFRCDPISEHNRLYWYRQTLGQGPEFLTYFQNEAQLEKSRLLSDRFSAERPKGSFSTLEIQRTEQGDSAMYLCASSPSKGWQFFGPGTRLTVL.

The CDR3 sequence is CASSLSAITYNEQFF. Written as DNA, the CDR3 is TGTGCCAGCAGTTTATCGGCTATCACTTACAATGAGCAGTTCTTC. The chain uses TRBV27 and TRBJ2-1; D not resolved. V was trimmed by 0 bases and J by 4 bases, leaving 10 bases between them. There are 15 residues in the CDR3. CDR1 and CDR2 from the germline V gene are MNHEY and SMNVEV (reference sequence).

The V gene is TRBV20-1, the J gene TRBJ2-7; no clear D. Germline V gene lookup returns CDR1 DFQATT and CDR2 SNEGSKA (reference sequence). Trimming stripped 3 bases from V and 1 base from J, with 4 bases between. The CDR3 has 11 amino acids. CDR3 amino acids: CSASMSYEQYF. The CDR3 DNA reads as TGCAGTGCTAGTATGTCCTACGAGCAGTACTTC.

The CDR3 loop reads CAAQAGGEEKLFF. The CDR3 coding sequence is TGTGCCGCGCAAGCCGGGGGGGAGGAAAAACTGTTTTTT. The chain is built from TRBV15 and TRBJ1-4; possibly TRBD1 for D (5 bases). The germline V and J ends were trimmed by 11 bases and 8 bases, with 18 bases remaining between them. The CDR3 runs 13 residues. The germline CDR1 and CDR2 sequences are LNHNV and YYDKDF (reference sequence).

The V gene is TRBV4-3, the J gene TRBJ2-1; TRBD2 agrees at 14 bases. The CDR3 covers 19 residues. V dropped 3 bases and J dropped 6; count of bases not matched to a gene: 13. Germline V CDR1 and CDR2: LGHNA, YSLEER. The CDR3 DNA is TGCGCCAGCAGCCACCCGGGACTAGCGGGAGAAGGGGGGGCCAATGAGCAGTTCTTC. It is translated as CASSHPGLAGEGGANEQFF.

This chain connects TRBV28 to TRBJ2-1; D possibly corresponds to TRBD2 (6 bases). The CDR3 has 17 amino acids. Germline V CDR1 and CDR2: MDHEN, SYDVKM. The V end was cut by 2 bases, the J end by 2 bases, with 16 bases between. Here the CDR3 DNA reads TGTGCCAGCAGTTTAGTAACTAGCCCAGGGCCCTACAATGAGCAGTTCTTC. Translation: CASSLVTSPGPYNEQFF.

The chain combines TRBV27 with TRBJ1-5, with TRBD1 matching over 7 bases. V shed 7 bases and J 1 base; nucleotides not matched to a gene: 4. CDR3 length: 14 residues. Germline assignment: CDR1 MNHEY and CDR2 SMNVEV (reference sequence). The chain's CDR3 is CASKHRGSNQPQHF. CDR3 sequence (DNA): TGTGCCAGCAAACACAGGGGAAGCAATCAGCCCCAGCATTTT.

This rearrangement joins TRBV23-1 to TRBJ1-2, with a tentative D call TRBD1 (5 bases). TRBV23-1 is an ORF, with its function uncertain. This CDR3 is built from 19 residues. V was trimmed by 3 bases and J by 4 bases, leaving 27 bases between them. The CDR3 region has the DNA TGCGCCAGCAGTCACCCCGTTGGGGCAGTACACCAGTTGGGCTATGGCTACACCTTC. Amino acid sequence: CASSHPVGAVHQLGYGYTF.

The rearrangement uses TRBV9 and TRBJ2-1, with D unresolved. V was cut by 0 bases and J by 11 bases, with 9 bases left in between. The CDR3 contains 12 residues. Germline V gives CDR1 SGDLS, CDR2 YYNGEE. CDR3: CASSVGTGQQFF. The CDR3 coding sequence is TGTGCCAGCAGCGTAGGTACGGGCCAGCAGTTCTTC.

This chain joins TRBV4-3 and TRBJ2-3; 7 bases match TRBD2. J lost 5 bases, V lost 0 bases, and 2 bases had no gene match. CDR3 size: 14 residues. Germline assignment: CDR1 LGHNA and CDR2 YSLEER. The CDR3 DNA follows: TGCGCCAGCAGCCAAGACAGGGAGGGAGATACGCAGTATTTT. Its protein product is CASSQDREGDTQYF.

V and J are TRBV15 and TRBJ2-7, with 8 nucleotides matching TRBD1. CDR3 size: 13 residues. Looked up from germline, CDR1 is LNHNV and CDR2 is YYDKDF (reference sequence). V gave up 4 bases and J gave up 5 bases; unmatched junction bases: 4. The CDR3 reads CATSIDRGDEQYF. CDR3 nucleotides: TGTGCCACCAGCATTGACAGGGGCGACGAGCAGTACTTC.

V and J are TRBV6-5 and TRBJ2-7, with 7 bases lining up with TRBD1. Trimming at V came to 5 bases and at J to 5 bases, leaving 9 bases not matched to a gene. Germline CDR1 MNHEY, CDR2 SVGAGI. The CDR3 covers 14 residues. CDR3 DNA sequence: TGTGCCAGCAGTCCCCGGGACAGACTCGACGAGCAGTACTTC. Protein product: CASSPRDRLDEQYF.

The rearrangement links TRBV6-5 to TRBJ1-3; D is unclear. The CDR3 is made up of 15 amino acids. V was pared by 9 bases and J by 0 bases, with 15 bases between. The germline V gene encodes CDR1 MNHEY and CDR2 SVGAGI. CDR3: CASNAGRASGNTIYF. The CDR3 DNA reads TGTGCCAGTAATGCTGGACGAGCCTCTGGAAACACCATATATTTT.

The genes are TRBV7-2 and TRBJ2-1; 13 bases map to TRBD2. J was trimmed by 2 bases and V by 5 bases; bases with no gene match: 6. Germline-derived CDR1 and CDR2 are SGHTA and FQGNSA. The CDR3 has 17 amino acids. The CDR3 here is CASSVWTSGRPYNEQFF. The CDR3 DNA reads TGTGCCAGCAGCGTGTGGACTAGCGGGAGACCCTACAATGAGCAGTTCTTC.

The rearrangement links TRBV28 to TRBJ2-2; D unclear. Per germline, CDR1 MDHEN and CDR2 SYDVKM. V was clipped by 5 bases and J by 7 bases, with 20 bases between them. The CDR3 sequence is 16 residues long. The CDR3 DNA reads as TGTGCCAGCAGTCCACGTGGGCACGCAGTATTCGGGGAGCTGTTTTTT. It is translated as CASSPRGHAVFGELFF. The full variable domain, completed using reference TRBV28 and TRBJ2-2, is DVKVTQSSRYLVKRTGEKVFLECVQDMDHENMFWYRQDPGLGLRLIYFSYDVKMKEKGDIPEGYSVSREKKERFSLILESASTNQTSMYLCASSPRGHAVFGELFFGEGSRLTVL.

Note on this clone: Other DNA sequences in the sample encode the same CDR3. The chain recombines TRBV9 with TRBJ2-7; D unclear. The CDR3 sequence is 13 residues long. Germline V gene lookup returns CDR1 SGDLS and CDR2 YYNGEE. V lost 0 bases and J lost 2, with 6 bases in between. The CDR3 region has the DNA TGTGCCAGCAGCGTAGGTGGTACCTACGAGCAGTACTTC. It yields the protein CASSVGGTYEQYF.

The V gene is TRBV13, the J gene TRBJ2-7; 8 bases are a match to TRBD2. The CDR3 spans 18 residues. In germline, CDR1 is PRHDT, CDR2 FYEKMQ (reference sequence). Losses at the gene ends were 3 bases for V and 6 bases for J; bases not matched to a gene: 19. The CDR3 protein is CASSFWGSGSSLLGEQYF. CDR3 sequence (DNA): TGTGCCAGCAGCTTCTGGGGAAGCGGGAGCTCCCTCTTGGGCGAGCAGTACTTC.

This chain uses TRBV28 with TRBJ2-7; D is unresolved. This CDR3 is 14 amino acids long. V was pared by 6 bases and J by 2 bases, with 14 bases between. Germline V CDR1 and CDR2: MDHEN, SYDVKM. The CDR3 spells CASSLWTEPYEQYF. DNA for the CDR3: TGTGCCAGCAGCCTATGGACGGAACCCTACGAGCAGTACTTC. Looking up the rest from reference TRBV28 and TRBJ2-7 gives the full variable domain: DVKVTQSSRYLVKRTGEKVFLECVQDMDHENMFWYRQDPGLGLRLIYFSYDVKMKEKGDIPEGYSVSREKKERFSLILESASTNQTSMYLCASSLWTEPYEQYFGPGTRLTVT.

This clone was observed once. CDR3 sequence reads: CATSGLGDGQPQHF. DNA of the CDR3: TGTGCCACCAGTGGGTTAGGGGACGGTCAGCCCCAGCATTTT. The chain has TRBV15 and TRBJ1-5; TRBD1 is a possible D gene (5 bases). The CDR3 is 14 residues long. Trimming removed 6 bases at V and 6 bases at J, with 15 bases between. Germline V lookup: CDR1 LNHNV, CDR2 YYDKDF (reference sequence).

The chain recombines TRBV9 with TRBJ2-3, with 8 positions matching TRBD1. Germline V gene sequence: CDR1 SGDLS, CDR2 YYNGEE. This CDR3 has 16 residues. After removal of 4 bases from V and 2 bases from J, the junction contained 9 bases not matched to a gene. The CDR3 is CASSLGTGGPTDTQYF. CDR3 nucleotide sequence: TGTGCCAGCAGCCTCGGGACAGGAGGACCCACAGATACGCAGTATTTT.

The chain employs TRBV4-3 and TRBJ1-1; D gene ambiguous. V lost 1 base to trimming and J lost 0 bases, with 6 bases between them. CDR1 is LGHNA, CDR2 YSLEER, per germline. The CDR3 covers 14 residues. DNA for the CDR3: TGCGCCAGCAGCCAAGTCCGCGTGAACACTGAAGCTTTCTTT. Protein sequence: CASSQVRVNTEAFF.

The gene calls are TRBV7-9 and TRBJ2-5, with 8 bases identical to TRBD1. V lost 4 bases, J lost 5 bases, and 6 bases stayed unmatched. Germline CDR1 and CDR2: SEHNR and FQNEAQ (reference sequence). The CDR3 totals 14 residues. The CDR3 region is CASSSYRTGETQYF. The CDR3 region has the DNA TGTGCCAGCAGCTCCTACCGGACAGGGGAGACCCAGTACTTC.

Note on this clone: The same CDR3 also results from other DNA sequences found in this sample. V is TRBV28 and J is TRBJ1-3; no clear D. Trimming removed 1 base at V and 0 bases at J, with 4 bases between. From germline, CDR1 is MDHEN and CDR2 SYDVKM. The CDR3 runs to 14 residues. The CDR3 DNA follows: TGTGCCAGCAGTTTATCTGGCTCTGGAAACACCATATATTTT. Translation: CASSLSGSGNTIYF. Full variable domain (rest looked up from reference TRBV28 and TRBJ1-3): DVKVTQSSRYLVKRTGEKVFLECVQDMDHENMFWYRQDPGLGLRLIYFSYDVKMKEKGDIPEGYSVSREKKERFSLILESASTNQTSMYLCASSLSGSGNTIYFGEGSWLTVV.

The chain joins TRBV20-1 to TRBJ2-5; D call uncertain. This CDR3 spans 11 amino acids. CDR1 DFQATT and CDR2 SNEGSKA come from the germline V gene (reference sequence). V lost 5 bases to trimming and J lost 6 bases, with 10 bases between them. This CDR3 reads CSAGVGKTQYF. The CDR3 coding sequence is TGCAGTGCTGGAGTGGGGAAGACCCAGTACTTC.

The chain carries TRBV5-1 and TRBJ2-7; D call uncertain. This CDR3 has 13 residues. V lost 0 bases and J lost 3, with 7 bases in between. The germline gives CDR1 SGHRS, CDR2 YFSETQ. The CDR3 is CASSLASRYEQYF. Here the CDR3 DNA reads TGCGCCAGCAGCTTGGCTAGTCGCTACGAGCAGTACTTC.

The chain uses TRBV29-1 and TRBJ2-1, with TRBD2 matching 10 bases. The V segment lost 8 bases and the J segment 2 bases; nucleotides outside the gene matches: 6. Germline V CDR1 and CDR2: SQVTM, ANQGSEA. This CDR3 contains 14 residues. CDR3 region: CSLRTSGAYNEQFF. CDR3 nucleotide sequence: TGCAGCTTGAGGACTAGCGGAGCCTACAATGAGCAGTTCTTC.

The J gene is TRBJ2-1, the V gene TRBV10-3; maybe TRBD2 (6 bases). The germline V and J ends were trimmed by 0 bases and 5 bases, with 14 bases remaining between them. Per germline, CDR1 ENHRY and CDR2 SYGVKD. The CDR3 runs 16 residues. The CDR3 DNA reads as TGTGCCATCAGTGAGTCGCAGGGAGGTTCCCACAATGAGCAGTTCTTC. The encoded protein is CAISESQGGSHNEQFF.

The chain couples TRBV27 to TRBJ2-7, with D possibly TRBD2 on 6 matching bases. V shed 4 bases and J shed 2 bases, with 12 bases lying between them. The CDR3 length is 14 residues. From germline, CDR1 is MNHEY and CDR2 SMNVEV (reference sequence). The DNA of the CDR3 is TGTGCCAGCAGTTGGGGACTGGGGCCCTACGAGCAGTACTTC. Its translation: CASSWGLGPYEQYF.

This chain links TRBV27 with TRBJ2-7, with a tentative D call TRBD2 (6 bases). From germline, CDR1 is MNHEY and CDR2 SMNVEV (reference sequence). The germline V and J ends were trimmed by 4 bases and 3 bases, with 13 bases remaining between them. The CDR3 spans 14 residues. CDR3 amino acids: CASSSRDSGYEQYF. In DNA form, the CDR3 reads TGTGCCAGCAGTTCCCGCGATAGCGGCTACGAGCAGTACTTC.